One sample yielded the 25 T cell receptor beta chains listed below, sequenced in a study of tumor and adjacent non-tumor tissue in lung cancer. TCRbeta libraries were built with three rounds of nested PCR, modified from ARM-PCR. TCRdb reprocessed the multiplex PCR reads via MiXCR and lists one record per CDR3 protein. The table lists roughly 120,000 distinct CDR3 sequences, more than 70% of them singletons. RNA was extracted from bulk tissue without any cell sorting. The sequenced sample consisted of lung tumor tissue. Receptor source: a woman aged 55 to 70 with non-small cell lung cancer.

On this clonotype: A clone one base away is much larger, so this may be a read error. The chain joins TRBV29-1 to TRBJ1-6; 8 nucleotides agree with TRBD1. The CDR3 contains 14 residues. From germline, CDR1 is SQVTM and CDR2 ANQGSEA. The CDR3 region is CSVEGGQANSPLHF. The CDR3 nucleotides read TGCAGCGTGGAAGGGGGACAGGCTAATTCACCCCTCCACTTT.

As for this clonotype: Germline and junction disagree at one end, which may indicate a read error. The chain has TRBV6-2 or TRBV6-3 and TRBJ2-4; D is perhaps TRBD1 (5 bases). This CDR3 spans 17 amino acids. In germline, CDR1 is MNHEY, CDR2 SVGEGT. CDR3 in amino acids: CASSYALPGIANNIQYF. The CDR3 DNA sequence: TGTGCCAGCAGTTACGCATTGCCAGGGATCGCCAATAACATTCAGTACTTC.

Regarding this clonotype: Compared with germline, one end of the junction differs, possibly owing to a read error. As DNA, the CDR3 is TGTGTCAGCGGCTTAGAATCAAGTAATTCACCCCTCCACTTT. It is translated as CVSGLESSNSPLHF. The chain links TRBV11-2 to TRBJ1-6; D unresolved. This CDR3 is 14 amino acids long. Per the germline V gene, CDR1 is SGHAT and CDR2 is FQNNGV.

There are a few counts of this clonotype. The CDR3 here is CASSFRFSYNSPLHF. The CDR3 DNA follows: TGTGCCAGCAGCTTTAGGTTCTCCTATAATTCACCCCTCCACTTT. The V call is TRBV7-8, the J call TRBJ1-6; D ambiguous. Trimming shortened V by 3 bases and J by 0 bases, and 6 bases separated the two germline ends. The CDR3 is 15 amino acids. In germline, CDR1 is SGHVS, CDR2 FQNEAQ.

This chain links TRBV4-2 with TRBJ1-5, with D perhaps TRBD1 (5 bases). The V and J ends lost 5 bases and 16 bases respectively, with 24 bases between them. Germline V gene data show CDR1 as LGHNA and CDR2 as YNFKEQ. The CDR3 sequence is 14 residues long. The CDR3 DNA is TGTGCCAGCAGCGATGGGGGAAGGAATCAGCCCAATCATTTT. This gives the protein CASSDGGRNQPNHF.

This clonotype has only one observation. V and J are TRBV6-1 and TRBJ2-3; a weak D match, TRBD2 (6 bases). The V gene's germline CDR1 is MNHNS and CDR2 SASEGT. Trimming removed 3 bases at V and 3 bases at J, with 13 bases between. The CDR3 runs 15 residues. As DNA, the CDR3 is TGTGCCAGCAGTGATGTGGTGGGGGGAACAGATACGCAGTATTTT. Translation gives CASSDVVGGTDTQYF.

Worth noting for this clonotype: The CDR3 does not close with the conserved phenylalanine or tryptophan, likely indicating a read error. This chain joins TRBV6-1 and TRBJ1-1; D unresolved. Looked up from germline, CDR1 is MNHNS and CDR2 is SASEGT. The CDR3 runs 12 residues. The CDR3 loop reads CASCEATSEAFV. The CDR3 DNA follows: TGTGCCAGCTGTGAAGCTACGTCTGAAGCTTTCGTT.

The V gene is TRBV29-1, the J gene TRBJ1-5; D may be TRBD1 (5 bases). This CDR3 has 15 amino acids. The germline gives CDR1 SQVTM, CDR2 ANQGSEA. V was shortened by 4 bases and J by 4 bases, with 17 bases between the two germline ends. The CDR3 sequence: CSVAKIPGPNQPQHF. CDR3 DNA sequence: TGCAGCGTTGCTAAGATCCCAGGGCCTAATCAGCCCCAGCATTTT.

This clonotype was found a few times. The genes are TRBV28 and TRBJ1-2, with a tentative D call TRBD1 (5 bases). V lost 4 bases, J lost 4 bases, and 13 bases lay in between. The CDR3 runs to 14 residues. In germline, CDR1 is MDHEN, CDR2 SYDVKM. The CDR3 spells CASSSGPTGYGYTF. DNA of the CDR3: TGTGCCAGCAGTTCGGGGCCCACAGGCTATGGCTACACCTTC.

A remark on this clonotype: An end of the junction differs from the germline gene, which may be a read error. This chain joins TRBV29-1 and TRBJ2-5; 7 bases align to TRBD2. The germline V gene has CDR1 SQVTM and CDR2 ANQGSEA. This CDR3 is 12 amino acids long. CDR3 protein: CSVRRGGETQHF. In nucleotides, the CDR3 is TGCAGCGTCCGTCGCGGGGGAGAGACCCAGCATTTC.

The chain is built from TRBV29-1 and TRBJ2-1; 11 nucleotides agree with TRBD1. The CDR3 extends over 16 amino acids. Trimming at V came to 5 bases and at J to 11 bases, leaving 17 bases not matched to a gene. From germline, CDR1 is SQVTM and CDR2 ANQGSEA. The CDR3 sequence is CSVKRGRGQGAGKQFF. The CDR3 nucleotides read TGCAGCGTTAAAAGGGGTAGAGGACAGGGGGCAGGCAAGCAGTTCTTC.

For this clonotype: Because the CDR3 is missing its conserved closing phenylalanine or tryptophan, this is likely a read error. V gene TRBV11-1 combines with J gene TRBJ2-2; the match to TRBD2 covers 11 bases. The germline V gene encodes CDR1 SGHAT and CDR2 FQDESV (reference sequence). The CDR3 contains 16 residues. J was trimmed by 4 bases and V by 5 bases; bases with no gene match: 6. The CDR3 reads CASSPLAGESTGELFL. The CDR3 DNA sequence: TGTGCCAGCAGCCCACTAGCGGGAGAATCCACCGGGGAGCTGTTTTTA.

This clonotype was recorded a few times. This sequence may be a read error, since a much larger clone differs from it by one base. The chain recombines TRBV29-1 with TRBJ1-1; TRBD1 agrees at 7 bases. The ends lost 7 bases at V and 1 base at J; junction bases unmatched: 9. The CDR3 covers 14 residues. Per the germline V gene, CDR1 is SQVTM and CDR2 is ANQGSEA. CDR3 DNA: TGCAGCGGTCGAGGACAGGAGTGGAACACTGAAGCTTTCTTT. Its translation: CSGRGQEWNTEAFF.

Regarding this clonotype: One end of the junction does not line up with germline, which may come from a read error. This sequence joins TRBV12-3 or TRBV12-4 and TRBJ2-3; D ambiguous. The CDR3 runs 11 residues. CDR3 nucleotide sequence: TGTGCCAGTAACACGGAAGATACGCAGTGTTTT. Translated: CASNTEDTQCF.

As concerns this clonotype: The junction does not match germline at one end; this may be a read error. The chain couples TRBV11-3 to TRBJ2-1, with 12 bases matching TRBD2. The CDR3 has 16 residues. Germline V gene sequence: CDR1 SGHNT, CDR2 YENEEA. This chain's CDR3 is CASSLGTSGENNEQFF. The DNA for the CDR3 is TGTGCCAGCAGCTTAGGGACTAGCGGGGAGAACAATGAGCAGTTTTTC.

This clonotype was counted once. One base away lies a much larger clone, so this may be a sequencing read error. The chain links TRBV12-3 or TRBV12-4 to TRBJ2-7; 11 bases line up with TRBD2. V lost 5 bases and J lost 7; bases outside the gene matches: 10. This CDR3 region has 15 residues. CDR3 DNA sequence: TGTGCCAGCAGTCCCACTAGCGGGGGAGCGAAGGAGCAGTACTTC. Protein product: CASSPTSGGAKEQYF.

As regards this clonotype: One base away lies a much larger clone, so this may be a sequencing read error. This sequence joins TRBV12-3 or TRBV12-4 and TRBJ2-7; 9 bases are shared with TRBD2. The CDR3 extends over 15 amino acids. Germline trimming cut 5 bases from V and 7 bases from J; bases unmatched to any gene: 12. CDR3 sequence (DNA): TGTGCCAGCAGTCCCGATAGCGGGGGAGCGAAGGAGCAGTACTTC. Its protein product is CASSPDSGGAKEQYF.

This clonotype was detected ten times or more. The CDR3 loop is CASNLRTGGHQPQHF. In nucleotides, the CDR3 is TGTGCCAGCAATCTCAGGACAGGGGGACATCAGCCCCAGCATTTT. V gene TRBV6-1 combines with J gene TRBJ1-5; 10 bases fit TRBD1. With V trimmed by 7 bases and J by 5 bases, 8 bases remained unmatched. Germline V gene sequence: CDR1 MNHNS, CDR2 SASEGT. The CDR3 covers 15 residues.

This clonotype was counted ten times or more. The chain uses TRBV12-3 or TRBV12-4 and TRBJ2-1; D ambiguous. V lost 6 bases to trimming and J lost 4 bases, with 7 bases between them. CDR3 size: 12 residues. The CDR3 loop is CASRIGYNEQFF. Here the CDR3 DNA reads TGTGCCAGCAGGATAGGTTACAATGAGCAGTTCTTC.

Details on this clonotype: This may come from a read error, since a much larger clone is one base off. This chain uses TRBV6-2 or TRBV6-3 with TRBJ2-7; 14 nucleotides match TRBD2. Germline assignment: CDR1 MNHEY and CDR2 SVGEGT. The CDR3 has 16 amino acids. CDR3 loop: CASRRGTSGSVHDQYF. CDR3 nucleotide sequence: TGTGCCAGCAGACGCGGGACTAGCGGGAGTGTCCACGACCAGTACTTC.

There are many counts of this clonotype. This could be a read error, since a much larger clone is one nucleotide away. This rearrangement joins TRBV12-3 or TRBV12-4 to TRBJ2-5; possibly TRBD1 for D (7 bases). Trimming stripped 7 bases from V and 7 bases from J, with 10 bases between. There are 11 residues in the CDR3. CDR3 amino acids: CASTQGGTQYF. Written as DNA, the CDR3 is TGTGCCAGCACCCAGGGGGGGACCCAGTACTTC.

Note on this clonotype: The junction departs from germline at one end; a sequencing error may be responsible. The chain combines TRBV11-3 with TRBJ2-3; D possibly corresponds to TRBD2 (6 bases). The CDR3 extends over 15 amino acids. Germline CDR1 and CDR2: SGHNT and YENEEA. The CDR3 here is CACSLEGLATDTQYF. In nucleotides, the CDR3 is TGTGCCTGCAGCTTAGAGGGACTTGCCACAGATACGCAGTATTTT.

In the case of this clonotype: Since a much larger clone is just one base distant, this may be a read error. V usage is TRBV5-4 and J usage is TRBJ2-1; no clear D gene. The CDR3 contains 16 residues. Germline CDR1 is SGHNT and CDR2 is YYREEE (reference sequence). CDR3 sequence: CASSLSVQTAYSEQFF. The CDR3 region has the DNA TGTGCCAGCAGCTTGTCGGTCCAAACAGCGTACAGTGAGCAGTTCTTC. The full variable domain, its missing parts supplied by reference TRBV5-4 and TRBJ2-1, is ETGVTQSPTHLIKTRGQQVTLRCSSQSGHNTVSWYQQALGQGPQFIFQYYREEENGRGNFPPRFSGLQFPNYSSELNVNALELDDSALYLCASSLSVQTAYSEQFFGPGTRLTVL.

Notes on this clonotype: Given a much more abundant clone one base away, this may be a read error. V gene TRBV20-1 combines with J gene TRBJ1-2; no clear D gene. Germline lookup yields CDR1 DFQATT and CDR2 SNEGSKA (reference sequence). This CDR3 has 11 amino acids. The CDR3 here is CSAKDRYCYTF. DNA of the CDR3: TGCAGTGCTAAGGACCGCTATTGCTACACCTTC.

For this clonotype: A much larger clone differs from this one at a single base, so this may be a read error. The V call is TRBV28, the J call TRBJ2-3; 8 nucleotides agree with TRBD2. V shed 8 bases and J 5 bases; nucleotides not matched to a gene: 3. The CDR3 sequence is 12 residues long. CDR1 is MDHEN, CDR2 SYDVKM, per germline. The DNA of the CDR3 is TGTGCCAGCTTCGGGACTAGAGATACGCAGTATTTT. This translates into CASFGTRDTQYF.